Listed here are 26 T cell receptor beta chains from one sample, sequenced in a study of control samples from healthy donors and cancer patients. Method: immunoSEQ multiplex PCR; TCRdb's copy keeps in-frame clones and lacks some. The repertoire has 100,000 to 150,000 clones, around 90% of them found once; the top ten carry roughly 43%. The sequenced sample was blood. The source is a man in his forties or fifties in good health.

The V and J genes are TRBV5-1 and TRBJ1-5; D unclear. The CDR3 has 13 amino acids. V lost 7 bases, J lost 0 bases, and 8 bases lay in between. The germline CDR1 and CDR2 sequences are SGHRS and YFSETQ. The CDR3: CASSKDSNQPQHF. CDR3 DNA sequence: TGCGCCAGCTCGAAGGATAGCAATCAGCCCCAGCATTTT.

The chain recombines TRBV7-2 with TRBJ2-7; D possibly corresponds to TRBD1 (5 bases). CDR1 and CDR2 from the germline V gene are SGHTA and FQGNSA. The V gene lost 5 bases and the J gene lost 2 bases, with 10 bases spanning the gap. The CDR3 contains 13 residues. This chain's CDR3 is CASSRQRTYEQYF. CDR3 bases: TGTGCCAGCAGCCGACAGAGAACCTACGAGCAGTACTTC.

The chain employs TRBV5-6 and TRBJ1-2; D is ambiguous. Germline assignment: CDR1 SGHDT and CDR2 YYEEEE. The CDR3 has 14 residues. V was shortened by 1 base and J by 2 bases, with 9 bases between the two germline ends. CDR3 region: CASSLKGTNYGYTF. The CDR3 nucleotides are TGTGCCAGCAGCTTGAAGGGTACCAACTATGGCTACACCTTC.

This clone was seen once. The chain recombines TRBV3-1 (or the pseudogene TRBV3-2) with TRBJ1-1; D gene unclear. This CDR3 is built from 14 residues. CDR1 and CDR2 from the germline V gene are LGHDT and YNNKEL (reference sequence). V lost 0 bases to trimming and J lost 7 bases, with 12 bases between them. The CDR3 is CASSQDLAAVEAFF. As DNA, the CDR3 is TGTGCCAGCAGCCAAGATCTGGCAGCCGTTGAAGCTTTCTTT.

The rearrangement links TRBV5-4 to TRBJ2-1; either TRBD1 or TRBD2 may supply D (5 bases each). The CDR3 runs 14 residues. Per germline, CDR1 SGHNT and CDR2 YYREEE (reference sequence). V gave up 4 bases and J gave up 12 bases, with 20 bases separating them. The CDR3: CASSKTGPGEVQFF. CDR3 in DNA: TGTGCCAGCAGCAAGACGGGGCCAGGAGAGGTGCAGTTCTTC.

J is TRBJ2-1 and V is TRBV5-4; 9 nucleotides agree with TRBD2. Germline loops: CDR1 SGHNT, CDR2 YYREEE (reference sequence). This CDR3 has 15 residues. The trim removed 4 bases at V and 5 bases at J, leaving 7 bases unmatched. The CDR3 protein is CASSPPGLANNEQFF. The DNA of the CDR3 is TGTGCCAGCAGCCCACCGGGACTAGCTAACAATGAGCAGTTCTTC. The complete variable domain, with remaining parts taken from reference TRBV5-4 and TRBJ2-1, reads ETGVTQSPTHLIKTRGQQVTLRCSSQSGHNTVSWYQQALGQGPQFIFQYYREEENGRGNFPPRFSGLQFPNYSSELNVNALELDDSALYLCASSPPGLANNEQFFGPGTRLTVL.

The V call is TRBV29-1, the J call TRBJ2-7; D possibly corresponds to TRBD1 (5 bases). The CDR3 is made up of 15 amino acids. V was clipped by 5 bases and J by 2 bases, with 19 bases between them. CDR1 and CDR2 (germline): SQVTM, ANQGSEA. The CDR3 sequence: CSVLMGHRDTYEQYF. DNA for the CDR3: TGCAGCGTTTTAATGGGGCACCGAGACACCTACGAGCAGTACTTC.

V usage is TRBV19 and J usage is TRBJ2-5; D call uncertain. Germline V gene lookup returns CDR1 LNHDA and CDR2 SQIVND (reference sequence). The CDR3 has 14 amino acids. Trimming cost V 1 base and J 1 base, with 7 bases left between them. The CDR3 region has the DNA TGTGCCAGTAGTATAGGCGGAGTCCAAGAGACCCAGTACTTC. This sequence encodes CASSIGGVQETQYF. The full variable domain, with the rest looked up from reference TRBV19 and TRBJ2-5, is DGGITQSPKYLFRKEGQNVTLSCEQNLNHDAMYWYRQDPGQGLRLIYYSQIVNDFQKGDIAEGYSVSREKKESFPLTVTSAQKNPTAFYLCASSIGGVQETQYFGPGTRLLVL.

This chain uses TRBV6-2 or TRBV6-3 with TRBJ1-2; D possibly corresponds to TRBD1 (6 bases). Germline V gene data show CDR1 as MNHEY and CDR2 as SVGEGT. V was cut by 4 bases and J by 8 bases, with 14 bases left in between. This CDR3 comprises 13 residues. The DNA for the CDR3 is TGTGCCAGCAGTTCCGGACAGTACCGCGGCTACACCTTC. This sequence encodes CASSSGQYRGYTF.

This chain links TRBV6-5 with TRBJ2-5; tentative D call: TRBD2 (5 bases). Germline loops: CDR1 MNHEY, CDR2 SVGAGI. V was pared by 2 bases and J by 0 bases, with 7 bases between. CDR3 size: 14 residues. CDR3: CASSYGGYQETQYF. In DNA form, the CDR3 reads TGTGCCAGCAGTTACGGAGGTTACCAAGAGACCCAGTACTTC.

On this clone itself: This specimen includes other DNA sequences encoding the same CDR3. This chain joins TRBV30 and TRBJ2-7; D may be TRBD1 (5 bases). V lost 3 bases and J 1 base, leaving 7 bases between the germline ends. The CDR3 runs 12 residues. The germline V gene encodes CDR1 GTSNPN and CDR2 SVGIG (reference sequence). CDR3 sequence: CAWSRQSYEQYF. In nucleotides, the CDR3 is TGTGCCTGGAGCAGACAGTCCTACGAGCAGTACTTC.

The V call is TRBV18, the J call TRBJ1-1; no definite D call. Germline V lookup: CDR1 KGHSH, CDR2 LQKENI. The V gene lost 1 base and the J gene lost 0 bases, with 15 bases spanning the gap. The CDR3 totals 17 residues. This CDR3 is CASSPRPSGWMNTEAFF. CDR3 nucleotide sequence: TGTGCCAGCTCACCACGCCCTAGCGGGTGGATGAACACTGAAGCTTTCTTT.

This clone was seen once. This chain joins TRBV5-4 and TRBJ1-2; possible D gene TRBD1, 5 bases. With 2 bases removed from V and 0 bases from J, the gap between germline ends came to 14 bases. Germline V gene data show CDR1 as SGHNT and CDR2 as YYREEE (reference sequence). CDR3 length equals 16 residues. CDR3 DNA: TGTGCCAGCAGCTTCGGTTTGACAGTGTCTAACTATGGCTACACCTTC. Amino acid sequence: CASSFGLTVSNYGYTF.

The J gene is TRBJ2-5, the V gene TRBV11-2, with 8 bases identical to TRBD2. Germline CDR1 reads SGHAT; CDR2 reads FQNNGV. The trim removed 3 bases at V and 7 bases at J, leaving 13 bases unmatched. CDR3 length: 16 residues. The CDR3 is CASSFPGTRGRGTQYF. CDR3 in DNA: TGTGCCAGCAGCTTCCCCGGGACTAGGGGAAGAGGGACCCAGTACTTC.

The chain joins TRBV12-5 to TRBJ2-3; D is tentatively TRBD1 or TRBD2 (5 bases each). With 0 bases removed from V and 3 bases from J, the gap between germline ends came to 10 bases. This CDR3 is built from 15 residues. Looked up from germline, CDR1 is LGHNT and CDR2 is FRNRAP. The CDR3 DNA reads TGTGCTAGTGGTTTGGTAGGGACGAAAACAGATACGCAGTATTTT. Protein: CASGLVGTKTDTQYF.

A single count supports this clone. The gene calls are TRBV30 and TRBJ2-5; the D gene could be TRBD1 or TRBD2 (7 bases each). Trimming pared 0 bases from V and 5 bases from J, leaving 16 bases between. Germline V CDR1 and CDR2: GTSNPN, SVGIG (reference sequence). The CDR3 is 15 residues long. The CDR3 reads CAWSVHQGGLETQYF. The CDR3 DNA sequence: TGTGCCTGGAGTGTACATCAGGGGGGGTTGGAGACCCAGTACTTC.

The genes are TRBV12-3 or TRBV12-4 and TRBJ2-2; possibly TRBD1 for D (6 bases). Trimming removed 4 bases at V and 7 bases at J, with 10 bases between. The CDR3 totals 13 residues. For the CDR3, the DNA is TGTGCCAGCAGTTCCGGACAGCGCGGGGAGCTGTTTTTT. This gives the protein CASSSGQRGELFF.

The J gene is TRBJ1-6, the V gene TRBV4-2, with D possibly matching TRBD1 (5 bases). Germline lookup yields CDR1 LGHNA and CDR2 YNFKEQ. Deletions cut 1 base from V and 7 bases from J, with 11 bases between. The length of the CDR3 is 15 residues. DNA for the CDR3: TGTGCCAGCAGCCAAGGACAAGAGGGGAATTCACCCCTCCACTTT. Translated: CASSQGQEGNSPLHF.

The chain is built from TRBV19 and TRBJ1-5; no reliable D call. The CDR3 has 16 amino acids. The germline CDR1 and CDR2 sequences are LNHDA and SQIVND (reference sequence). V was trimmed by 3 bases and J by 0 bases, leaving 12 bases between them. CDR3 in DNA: TGTGCCAGTAGTATCCCACGGCTTGATAGCAATCAGCCCCAGCATTTT. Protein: CASSIPRLDSNQPQHF.

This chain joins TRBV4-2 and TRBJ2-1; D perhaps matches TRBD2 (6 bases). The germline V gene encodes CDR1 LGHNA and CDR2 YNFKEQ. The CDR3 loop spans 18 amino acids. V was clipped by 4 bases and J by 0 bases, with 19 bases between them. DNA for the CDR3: TGTGCCAGCAGCCGTAACACCGGGGGTACCGGCTCCTACAATGAGCAGTTCTTC. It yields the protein CASSRNTGGTGSYNEQFF.

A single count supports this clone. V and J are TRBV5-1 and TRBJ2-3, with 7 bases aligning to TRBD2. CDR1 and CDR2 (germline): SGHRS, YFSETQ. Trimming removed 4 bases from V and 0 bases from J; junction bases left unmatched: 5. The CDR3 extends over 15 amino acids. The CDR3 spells CASSLGTTSTDTQYF. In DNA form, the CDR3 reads TGCGCCAGCAGCCTAGGGACTACTAGCACAGATACGCAGTATTTT.

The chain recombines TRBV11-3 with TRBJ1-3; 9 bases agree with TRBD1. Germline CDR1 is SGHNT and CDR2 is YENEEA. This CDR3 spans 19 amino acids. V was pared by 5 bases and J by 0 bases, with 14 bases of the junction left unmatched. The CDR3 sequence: CASSDSTGGGIGSGNTIYF. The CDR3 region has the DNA TGTGCCAGCAGCGACTCCACAGGGGGCGGAATCGGCTCTGGAAACACCATATATTTT. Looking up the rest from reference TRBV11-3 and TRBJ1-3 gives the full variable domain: EAGVVQSPRYKIIEKKQPVAFWCNPISGHNTLYWYLQNLGQGPELLIRYENEEAVDDSQLPKDRFSAERLKGVDSTLKIQPAELGDSAVYLCASSDSTGGGIGSGNTIYFGEGSWLTVV.

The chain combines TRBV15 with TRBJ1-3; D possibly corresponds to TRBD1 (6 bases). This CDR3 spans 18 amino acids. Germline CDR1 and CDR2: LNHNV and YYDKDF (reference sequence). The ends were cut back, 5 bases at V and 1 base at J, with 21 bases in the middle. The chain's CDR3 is CATSDRQLTGGSGNTIYF. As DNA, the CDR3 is TGTGCCACCAGCGATCGACAGTTGACAGGAGGGTCTGGAAACACCATATATTTT.

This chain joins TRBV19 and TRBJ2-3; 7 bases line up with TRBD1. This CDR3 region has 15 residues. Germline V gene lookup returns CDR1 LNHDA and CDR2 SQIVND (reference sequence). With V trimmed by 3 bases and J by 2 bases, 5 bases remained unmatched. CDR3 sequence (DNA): TGTGCCAGTAGTATGACAGGGACCTCCACAGATACGCAGTATTTT. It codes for CASSMTGTSTDTQYF. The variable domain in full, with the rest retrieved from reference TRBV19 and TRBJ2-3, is DGGITQSPKYLFRKEGQNVTLSCEQNLNHDAMYWYRQDPGQGLRLIYYSQIVNDFQKGDIAEGYSVSREKKESFPLTVTSAQKNPTAFYLCASSMTGTSTDTQYFGPGTRLTVL.

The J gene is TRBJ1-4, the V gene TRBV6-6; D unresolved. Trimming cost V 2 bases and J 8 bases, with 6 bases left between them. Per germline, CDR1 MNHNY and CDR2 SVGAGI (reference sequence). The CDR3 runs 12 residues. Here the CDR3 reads CASSYKREKLFF. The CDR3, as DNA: TGTGCCAGCAGTTACAAAAGAGAAAAACTGTTTTTT.

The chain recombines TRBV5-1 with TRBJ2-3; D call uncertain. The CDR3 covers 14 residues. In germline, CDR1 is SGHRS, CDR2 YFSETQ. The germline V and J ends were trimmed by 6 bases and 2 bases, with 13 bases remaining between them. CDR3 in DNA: TGCGCCAGCATGGATGCCGCCCTCACAGATACGCAGTATTTT. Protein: CASMDAALTDTQYF.